The 4 T cell receptor beta chains given below trace back to one sample, sequenced in a study of CD8 T cells in Susac syndrome. The RNA input was about 0.5 to 1 ug, and it was reverse transcribed with random hexamers. TCRdb ran MiXCR on the immunoSEQ multiplex PCR reads and lists one entry per CDR3 protein. Found here are over 350,000 distinct CDR3 sequences, about 85% of them singletons; the top ten hold approximately 0.12%. The sequenced sample consisted of CD8+ T cells from PBMCs. The source of these receptors is a human donor with multiple sclerosis.

Concerning this clonotype itself: Sequence at one end of the junction differs from germline and may be a read error. The chain combines TRBV3-1 with TRBJ2-7; tentatively, D is TRBD1 or TRBD2 (6 bases each). This CDR3 spans 15 amino acids. Germline V gene sequence: CDR1 LGHDT, CDR2 YNNKEL (reference sequence). The CDR3 protein is CASSPLGGKTYEQCF. For the CDR3, the DNA is TGTGCCAGCAGCCCTCTGGGGGGCAAGACCTACGAGCAGTGCTTC.

The chain recombines TRBV4-1 with TRBJ2-3, with 8 nucleotides matching TRBD1. The V gene's germline CDR1 is MGHRA and CDR2 YSYEKL. The CDR3 runs 15 residues. V gave up 4 bases and J gave up 4 bases; unmatched junction bases: 7. Here the CDR3 DNA reads TGCGCCAGCAGCCTCCTGACAGGGGCCGCAGATACGCAGTATTTT. Protein product: CASSLLTGAADTQYF.

The count of this clonotype is one. The chain combines TRBV29-1 with TRBJ2-1, with 9 nucleotides matching TRBD2. V dropped 4 bases and J dropped 10; count of bases not matched to a gene: 8. The CDR3 has 13 residues. The germline V gene has CDR1 SQVTM and CDR2 ANQGSEA. The DNA for the CDR3 is TGCAGCGTTGTTGGCGGGGGGGCTGGGGAGCAGTTCTTC. Amino acid sequence: CSVVGGGAGEQFF.

The V and J genes are TRBV20-1 and TRBJ2-1; the match to TRBD2 covers 7 bases. Per germline, CDR1 DFQATT and CDR2 SNEGSKA (reference sequence). This CDR3 region has 15 residues. Germline trimming cut 4 bases from V and 8 bases from J; bases unmatched to any gene: 14. In DNA, the CDR3 is TGCAGTGCTAACCCTCTAGCGGCCCATAGGGATGAGCAGTTCTTC. This translates into CSANPLAAHRDEQFF.